The present T cell receptor beta chain was sequenced within a study of blood T cell repertoires in COVID-19. Germline values: CDR1 MNHEY, CDR2 SVGEGT. This CDR3 comprises 12 residues. The V gene lost 1 base and the J gene lost 7 bases, with 5 bases spanning the gap. Data came from immunoSEQ multiplex PCR; TCRdb stores just in-frame clones and leaves some out. The data show roughly 180,000 clones, less than 85% seen once. This chain joins TRBV6-2 or TRBV6-3 and TRBJ2-1; no clear D gene. This TCR came from a woman in her fifties or sixties with COVID-19, enrolled during active disease. What was sequenced was peripheral blood. This CDR3 reads CASSYFQNEQFF. The CDR3 DNA follows: TGTGCCAGCAGTTACTTTCAAAATGAGCAGTTCTTC.